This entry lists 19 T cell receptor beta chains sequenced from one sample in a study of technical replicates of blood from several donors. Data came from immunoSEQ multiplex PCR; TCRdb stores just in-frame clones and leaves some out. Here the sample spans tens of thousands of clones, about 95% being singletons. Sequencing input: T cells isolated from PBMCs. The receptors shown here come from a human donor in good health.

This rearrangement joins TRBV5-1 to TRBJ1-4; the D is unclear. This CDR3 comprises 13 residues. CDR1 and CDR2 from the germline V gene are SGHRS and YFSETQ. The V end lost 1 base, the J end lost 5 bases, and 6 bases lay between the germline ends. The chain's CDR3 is CASSLMQNEKLFF. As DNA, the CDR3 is TGCGCCAGCAGCTTGATGCAGAATGAAAAACTGTTTTTT.

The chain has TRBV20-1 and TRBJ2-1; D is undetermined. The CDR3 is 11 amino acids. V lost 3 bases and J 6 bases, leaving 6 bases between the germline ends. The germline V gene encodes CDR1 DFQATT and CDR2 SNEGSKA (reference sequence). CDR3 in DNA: TGCAGTGCTAGTATCGGCAATGAGCAGTTCTTC. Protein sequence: CSASIGNEQFF.

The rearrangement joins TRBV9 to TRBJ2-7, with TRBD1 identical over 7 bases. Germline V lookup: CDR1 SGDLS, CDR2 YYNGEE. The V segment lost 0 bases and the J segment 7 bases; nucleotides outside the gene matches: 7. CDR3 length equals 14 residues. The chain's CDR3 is CASSVEPGGVEQYF. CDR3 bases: TGTGCCAGCAGCGTAGAACCAGGGGGAGTTGAGCAGTACTTC. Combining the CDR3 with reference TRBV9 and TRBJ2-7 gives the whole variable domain DSGVTQTPKHLITATGQRVTLRCSPRSGDLSVYWYQQSLDQGLQFLIQYYNGEERAKGNILERFSAQQFPDLHSELNLSSLELGDSALYFCASSVEPGGVEQYFGPGTRLTVT.

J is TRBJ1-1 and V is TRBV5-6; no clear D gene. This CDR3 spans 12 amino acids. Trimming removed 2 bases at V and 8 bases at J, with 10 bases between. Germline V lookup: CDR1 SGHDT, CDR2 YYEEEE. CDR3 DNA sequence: TGTGCCAGCAGCTTATGGGCATTGGAAGCTTTCTTT. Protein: CASSLWALEAFF.

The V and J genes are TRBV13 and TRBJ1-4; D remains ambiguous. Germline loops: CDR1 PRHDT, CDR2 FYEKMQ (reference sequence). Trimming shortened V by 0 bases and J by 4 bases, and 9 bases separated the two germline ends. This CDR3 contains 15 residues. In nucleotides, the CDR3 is TGTGCCAGCAGCTTAGGCCGTCGGAGTAATGAAAAACTGTTTTTT. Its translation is CASSLGRRSNEKLFF.

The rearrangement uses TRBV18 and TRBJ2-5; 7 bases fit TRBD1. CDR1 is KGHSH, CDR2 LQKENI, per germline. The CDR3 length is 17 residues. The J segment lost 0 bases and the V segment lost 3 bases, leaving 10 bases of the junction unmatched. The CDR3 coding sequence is TGTGCCAGCTCACCTTTCCGGGACAGCCAGTACCAAGAGACCCAGTACTTC. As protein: CASSPFRDSQYQETQYF.

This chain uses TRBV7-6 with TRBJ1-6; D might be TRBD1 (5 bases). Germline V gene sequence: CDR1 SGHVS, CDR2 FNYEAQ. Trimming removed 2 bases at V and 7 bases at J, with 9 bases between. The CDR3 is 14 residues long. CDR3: CASSLSGGNSPLHF. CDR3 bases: TGTGCCAGCAGCTTATCCGGGGGGAATTCACCCCTCCACTTT. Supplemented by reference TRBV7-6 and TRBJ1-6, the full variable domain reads GAGVSQSPRYKVTKRGQDVALRCDPISGHVSLYWYRQALGQGPEFLTYFNYEAQQDKSGLPNDRFSAERPEGSISTLTIQRTEQRDSAMYRCASSLSGGNSPLHFGNGTRLTVT.

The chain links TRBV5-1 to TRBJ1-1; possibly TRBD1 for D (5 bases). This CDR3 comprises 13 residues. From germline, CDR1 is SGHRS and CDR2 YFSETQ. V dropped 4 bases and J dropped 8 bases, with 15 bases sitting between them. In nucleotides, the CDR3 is TGCGCCAGCAGCGCTAACCCAGGGATAGAAGCTTTCTTT. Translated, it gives CASSANPGIEAFF.

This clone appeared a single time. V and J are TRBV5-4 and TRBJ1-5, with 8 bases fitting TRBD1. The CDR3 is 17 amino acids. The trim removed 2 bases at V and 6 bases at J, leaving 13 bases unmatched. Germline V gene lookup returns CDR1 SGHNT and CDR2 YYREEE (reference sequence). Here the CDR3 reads CASSFHPARGLAQPQHF. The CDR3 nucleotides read TGTGCCAGCAGCTTTCACCCCGCCAGGGGGCTTGCTCAGCCCCAGCATTTT.

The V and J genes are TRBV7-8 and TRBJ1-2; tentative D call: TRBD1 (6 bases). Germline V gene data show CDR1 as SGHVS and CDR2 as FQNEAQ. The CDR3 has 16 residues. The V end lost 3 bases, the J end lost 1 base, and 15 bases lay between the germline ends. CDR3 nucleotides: TGTGCCAGCAGCTTCCACCTAGGACAGATTAACTATGGCTACACCTTC. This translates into CASSFHLGQINYGYTF.

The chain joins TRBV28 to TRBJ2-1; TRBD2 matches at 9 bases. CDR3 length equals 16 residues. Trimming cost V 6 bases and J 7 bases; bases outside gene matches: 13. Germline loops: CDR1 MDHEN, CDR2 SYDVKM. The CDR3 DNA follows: TGTGCCAGCAGAGCCAGTGCTAGCGGGACGGCGAATGAGCAGTTCTTC. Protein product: CASRASASGTANEQFF.

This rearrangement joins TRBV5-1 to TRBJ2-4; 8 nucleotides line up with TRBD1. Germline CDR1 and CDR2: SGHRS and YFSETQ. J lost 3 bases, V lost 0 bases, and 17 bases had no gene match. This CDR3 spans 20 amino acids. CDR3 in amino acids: CASSLETSRTQGVSKNIQYF. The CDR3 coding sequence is TGCGCCAGCAGCTTGGAAACCAGTCGAACACAGGGGGTGAGCAAAAACATTCAGTACTTC.

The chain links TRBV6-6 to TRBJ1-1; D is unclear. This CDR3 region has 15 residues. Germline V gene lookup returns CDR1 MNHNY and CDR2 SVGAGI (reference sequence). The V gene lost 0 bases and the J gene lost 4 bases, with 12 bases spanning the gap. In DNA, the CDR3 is TGTGCCAGCAGTTACTCGTCCAGTGGGCGCACTGAAGCTTTCTTT. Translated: CASSYSSSGRTEAFF.

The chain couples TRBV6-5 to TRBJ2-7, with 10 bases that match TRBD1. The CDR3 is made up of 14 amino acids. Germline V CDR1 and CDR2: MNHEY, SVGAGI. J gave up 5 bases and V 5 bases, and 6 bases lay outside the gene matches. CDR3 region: CASSQGTGVHEQYF. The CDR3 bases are TGTGCCAGCAGTCAGGGGACAGGGGTCCACGAGCAGTACTTC.

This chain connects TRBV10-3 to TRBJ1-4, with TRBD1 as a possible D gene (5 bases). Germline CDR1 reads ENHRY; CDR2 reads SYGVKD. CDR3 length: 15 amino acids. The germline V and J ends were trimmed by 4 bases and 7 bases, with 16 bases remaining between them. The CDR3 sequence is CAISASQVSSEKLFF. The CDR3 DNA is TGTGCCATCAGTGCCTCACAGGTATCAAGTGAAAAACTGTTTTTT.

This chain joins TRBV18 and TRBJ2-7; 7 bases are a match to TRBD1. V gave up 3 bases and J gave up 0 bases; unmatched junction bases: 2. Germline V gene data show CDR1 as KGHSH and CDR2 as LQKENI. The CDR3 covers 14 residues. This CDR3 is CASSPWDSSYEQYF. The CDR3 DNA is TGTGCCAGCTCACCCTGGGACAGCTCCTACGAGCAGTACTTC.

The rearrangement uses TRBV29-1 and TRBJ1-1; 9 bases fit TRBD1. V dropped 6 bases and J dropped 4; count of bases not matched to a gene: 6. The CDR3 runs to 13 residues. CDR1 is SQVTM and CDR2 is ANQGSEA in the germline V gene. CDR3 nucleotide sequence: TGCAGCGTGGTCAGGACAGGGGCCACTGAAGCTTTCTTT. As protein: CSVVRTGATEAFF.

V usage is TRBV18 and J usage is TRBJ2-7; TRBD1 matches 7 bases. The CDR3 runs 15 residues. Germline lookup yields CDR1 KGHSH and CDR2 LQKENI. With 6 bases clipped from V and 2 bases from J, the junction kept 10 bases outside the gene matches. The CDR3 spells CASSPDFGTAYEQYF. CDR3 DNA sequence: TGTGCCAGCTCCCCGGACTTTGGGACAGCCTACGAGCAGTACTTC.

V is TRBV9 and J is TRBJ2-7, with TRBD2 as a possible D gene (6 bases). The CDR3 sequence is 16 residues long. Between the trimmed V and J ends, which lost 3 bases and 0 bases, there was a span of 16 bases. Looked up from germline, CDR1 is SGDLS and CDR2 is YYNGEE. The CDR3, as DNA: TGTGCCAGCAGCGAGCCTAAGGACGGGGGCTCCTACGAGCAGTACTTC. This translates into CASSEPKDGGSYEQYF.